This T cell receptor beta chain was sequenced during a study of blood T cells in healthy people across ages. This CDR3 has 14 amino acids. Germline V gene data show CDR1 as DFQATT and CDR2 as SNEGSKA (reference sequence). V was trimmed by 6 bases and J by 4 bases, leaving 18 bases between them. The authors ran a second PCR of 7 to 11 cycles using a sample-barcoded 5' primer and a J-beta primer mix. TCRdb independently ran MiXCR on the 5' RACE reads; one entry per CDR3 protein. Of about 780,000 distinct CDR3 sequences listed, 25% to 30% were seen once; the top ten hold less than 3.5%. These data were likewise used in another study, on T cells of mothers and their children. That study reports: A few healthy Caucasian mothers and their six children donated. RNA extracted was entirely used for cDNA synthesis, around 1.6 ug per 15 ul.

The sequenced material came from blood. The clonotype originates from a boy between 10 and 17 years old in good health. This chain connects TRBV20-1 to TRBJ2-5, with D possibly being TRBD1 or TRBD2 (5 bases each). The CDR3, as DNA: TGCAGTGCCGGGAAGGGACCTCCGGGAGAGACCCAGTACTTC. This translates into CSAGKGPPGETQYF.